One sample yielded the 29 T cell receptor beta chains listed below, sequenced in a study of blood T cell repertoires in COVID-19. Libraries were prepared by immunoSEQ multiplex PCR; TCRdb keeps only in-frame clonotypes and omits some of them. The sample yields over 150,000 clones, 87% seen once. Specimen: peripheral blood. Receptor source: a woman between 65 and 79 years old with COVID-19, enrolled during active disease.

This clone was detected only once. This chain connects TRBV9 to TRBJ1-3; D possibly corresponds to TRBD1 (6 bases). The CDR3 contains 14 residues. Germline V gene data show CDR1 as SGDLS and CDR2 as YYNGEE. V was trimmed by 3 bases and J by 4 bases, leaving 11 bases between them. The CDR3 loop reads CASSERTAGNTIYF. The CDR3 DNA is TGTGCCAGCAGCGAGAGGACAGCAGGAAACACCATATATTTT. The whole variable domain, filled in from reference TRBV9 and TRBJ1-3, reads DSGVTQTPKHLITATGQRVTLRCSPRSGDLSVYWYQQSLDQGLQFLIQYYNGEERAKGNILERFSAQQFPDLHSELNLSSLELGDSALYFCASSERTAGNTIYFGEGSWLTVV.

Only a few counts were recorded for this clone. The chain joins TRBV6-1 to TRBJ1-3; the D is unclear. The V end was cut by 3 bases, the J end by 0 bases, with 9 bases between. Germline CDR1 reads MNHNS; CDR2 reads SASEGT. This CDR3 spans 15 amino acids. The CDR3 region has the DNA TGTGCCAGCAGTGACGGGAGGACCTCTGGAAACACCATATATTTT. Its protein product is CASSDGRTSGNTIYF.

CDR3 in amino acids: CAWRDRVGQPQHF. The CDR3 nucleotides are TGTGCCTGGAGAGACAGAGTGGGACAGCCCCAGCATTTT. The chain couples TRBV30 to TRBJ1-5; D might be TRBD1 (5 bases). In germline, CDR1 is GTSNPN, CDR2 SVGIG (reference sequence). V lost 3 bases to trimming and J lost 7 bases, with 13 bases between them. The CDR3 totals 13 residues.

The rearrangement links TRBV19 to TRBJ1-5, with TRBD1 identical over 7 bases. V shed 7 bases and J 1 base; nucleotides not matched to a gene: 7. The CDR3 loop spans 15 amino acids. CDR1 LNHDA and CDR2 SQIVND come from the germline V gene (reference sequence). The DNA for the CDR3 is TGTGCCAGTAAAGCCAGGGGGGCGAGCAATCAGCCCCAGCATTTT. Its protein product is CASKARGASNQPQHF.

The gene calls are TRBV2 and TRBJ1-5; TRBD1 might be the D (5 bases). CDR3 length: 16 amino acids. Germline V lookup: CDR1 SNHLY, CDR2 FYNNEI. Trimming left V 6 bases short and J 2 bases short, with 17 bases between. The chain's CDR3 is CASRERRGGGNQPQHF. DNA for the CDR3: TGTGCCAGCAGAGAGCGACGGGGAGGGGGCAATCAGCCCCAGCATTTT.

V is TRBV19 and J is TRBJ1-2, with D uncertain. V was trimmed by 7 bases and J by 4 bases, leaving 19 bases between them. The V gene's germline CDR1 is LNHDA and CDR2 SQIVND (reference sequence). The CDR3 length is 15 residues. CDR3 bases: TGTGCCAGTACCTCCATCCTAAGTGGCGGCTATGGCTACACCTTC. Amino acids: CASTSILSGGYGYTF.

V gene TRBV5-8 combines with J gene TRBJ2-5; 7 bases map to TRBD1. J was trimmed by 5 bases and V by 0 bases; bases with no gene match: 4. This CDR3 has 14 residues. CDR1 is SGHTS and CDR2 is YDEGEE in the germline V gene. The DNA of the CDR3 is TGTGCCAGCAGCTTGGCAACAGGGGTTGAGACCCAGTACTTC. Its translation: CASSLATGVETQYF.

V usage is TRBV5-1 and J usage is TRBJ2-3, with TRBD1 matching over 7 bases. J gave up 1 base and V 3 bases, and 8 bases lay outside the gene matches. This CDR3 contains 16 residues. CDR1 is SGHRS, CDR2 YFSETQ, per germline. Written as DNA, the CDR3 is TGCGCCAGCAGCTCGACTACCGGACAGGGCACAGATACGCAGTATTTT. Translated: CASSSTTGQGTDTQYF.

V gene TRBV4-1 combines with J gene TRBJ2-2, with D tentatively TRBD1 (6 bases). CDR3 size: 15 residues. Trimming took off 4 bases at V and 5 bases at J, with 14 bases between the two ends. Germline-derived CDR1 and CDR2 are MGHRA and YSYEKL. The DNA for the CDR3 is TGCGCCAGCAGCCCAGGGGTCGGGTGGACCGGGGAGCTGTTTTTT. Amino acid sequence: CASSPGVGWTGELFF.

This clone was seen a single time. The chain has TRBV11-2 and TRBJ2-3; D may be TRBD2 (6 bases). Per the germline V gene, CDR1 is SGHAT and CDR2 is FQNNGV. The CDR3 runs 15 residues. Trimming took 4 bases from V and 0 from J, leaving 11 bases between them. The CDR3 is CASSSPGLSTDTQYF. DNA for the CDR3: TGTGCCAGCAGCTCCCCGGGACTTAGCACAGATACGCAGTATTTT.

This clone has a handful of counts. This sequence joins TRBV29-1 and TRBJ1-2, with TRBD1 matching over 11 bases. Germline V CDR1 and CDR2: SQVTM, ANQGSEA. Trimming took 4 bases from V and 3 from J; bases not matched to a gene: 13. CDR3 length equals 17 residues. The CDR3 DNA follows: TGCAGCGTTGTGGGGGACAGGGGGTGTGATAGGGACTATGGCTACACCTTC. Its translation: CSVVGDRGCDRDYGYTF.

The rearrangement links TRBV2 to TRBJ2-3, with 10 bases lining up with TRBD2. Germline assignment: CDR1 SNHLY and CDR2 FYNNEI. Germline trimming cut 9 bases from V and 1 base from J; bases unmatched to any gene: 4. The length of the CDR3 is 14 residues. The CDR3 loop is CASRTSGRTDTQYF. DNA for the CDR3: TGTGCCAGTAGGACTAGCGGCCGCACAGATACGCAGTATTTT.

This clone was detected only a few times. The rearrangement links TRBV6-6 to TRBJ1-1; TRBD1 matches 7 bases. Unmatched junction bases numbered 7, after V lost 2 bases and J lost 1 base. The CDR3 loop spans 16 amino acids. The germline gives CDR1 MNHNY, CDR2 SVGAGI (reference sequence). CDR3 sequence: CASSYAGTEPNTEAFF. In DNA, the CDR3 is TGTGCCAGCAGTTACGCAGGGACAGAGCCGAACACTGAAGCTTTCTTT.

The chain recombines TRBV21-1 with TRBJ1-5; the table calls TRBD1, which could not be checked here. TRBV21-1 represents a pseudogene. CDR3 length: 18 residues. In DNA, the CDR3 is TGTGCCAGCAGCAAAGAAGGGCTACAGGATATTAGCAATCAGCCCCAGCATTTT. Residues: CASSKEGLQDISNQPQHF.

This chain links TRBV28 with TRBJ1-2; unclear D gene. Germline-derived CDR1 and CDR2 are MDHEN and SYDVKM. CDR3 size: 16 residues. Trimming took 1 base from V and 1 from J, leaving 13 bases between them. The CDR3 coding sequence is TGTGCCAGCAGTTTATTCGGTGGAGGGTATAACTATGGCTACACCTTC. It codes for CASSLFGGGYNYGYTF.

In its sample, this clone was seen once. In the same sample, other DNA sequences code for this CDR3. V is TRBV3-1 (or the pseudogene TRBV3-2) and J is TRBJ1-5, with 11 bases that match TRBD1. CDR1 is LGHDT, CDR2 YNNKEL, per germline (reference sequence). V was pared by 4 bases and J by 4 bases, with 3 bases of the junction left unmatched. The CDR3 spans 15 residues. The CDR3 loop is CASSLGTGGNQPQHF. The DNA for the CDR3 is TGTGCCAGCAGCCTCGGGACAGGGGGTAATCAGCCCCAGCATTTT.

This chain links TRBV5-1 with TRBJ1-6; 11 positions agree with TRBD1. The V gene end was trimmed by 3 bases and the J gene end by 9 bases; junction bases not matched to a gene: 8. The length of the CDR3 is 16 residues. CDR1 and CDR2 from the germline V gene are SGHRS and YFSETQ. The CDR3, as DNA: TGCGCCAGCAGCTGGGACAGGGGGTCTAGTGGTTCACCCCTCCACTTT. Translated: CASSWDRGSSGSPLHF.

This clone has a single count. The CDR3 DNA follows: TGTGCCAGCAGTTTATCCGGGACAGGGGGACGCGGCTACACCTTC. Its protein product is CASSLSGTGGRGYTF. J is TRBJ1-2 and V is TRBV27, with TRBD1 matching 11 bases. V was clipped by 0 bases and J by 8 bases; unmatched bases: 5. Germline CDR1 reads MNHEY; CDR2 reads SMNVEV (reference sequence). This CDR3 is built from 15 residues.

This clone was recorded a few times. CDR3 sequence reads: CASSLGQSNQPQHF. DNA for the CDR3: TGTGCCAGCAGCTTGGGGCAGTCCAATCAGCCCCAGCATTTT. V is TRBV5-6 and J is TRBJ1-5; D ambiguous. Germline V lookup: CDR1 SGHDT, CDR2 YYEEEE. There are 14 residues in the CDR3. V lost 0 bases and J 3 bases, leaving 7 bases between the germline ends.

V usage is TRBV6-5 and J usage is TRBJ1-2; the D gene is possibly TRBD1 (6 bases). This CDR3 is 13 amino acids long. V lost 6 bases and J lost 12, with 20 bases in between. Germline V CDR1 and CDR2: MNHEY, SVGAGI. The CDR3 region has the DNA TGTGCCAGCAGACGACTGCTAAGACAGGCAAACACCTTC. As protein: CASRRLLRQANTF.

The J gene is TRBJ2-7, the V gene TRBV18; TRBD1 matches at 8 bases. The CDR3 covers 15 residues. CDR1 is KGHSH and CDR2 is LQKENI in the germline V gene. V was pared by 3 bases and J by 3 bases, with 7 bases of the junction left unmatched. CDR3 region: CASSPPPGTGYEQYF. CDR3 coding DNA: TGTGCCAGCTCACCGCCTCCCGGGACAGGCTACGAGCAGTACTTC.

The V and J genes are TRBV14 and TRBJ1-2; D is perhaps TRBD1 (6 bases). CDR1 is SGHDN, CDR2 FVKESK, per germline. V was trimmed by 4 bases and J by 4 bases, leaving 19 bases between them. The CDR3 length is 16 residues. The CDR3 DNA is TGTGCCAGCAGCCCAAGAGGTCGGGGGGCAGGCTATGGCTACACCTTC. This gives the protein CASSPRGRGAGYGYTF.

Comments on this clone: This sample includes further DNA sequences coding for the same CDR3. This chain connects TRBV5-1 to TRBJ1-1, with 7 bases identical to TRBD1. CDR3 size: 14 residues. The ends lost 0 bases at V and 2 bases at J; junction bases unmatched: 1. Germline V gene data show CDR1 as SGHRS and CDR2 as YFSETQ. CDR3 residues: CASSLDRGNTEAFF. The CDR3 DNA reads TGCGCCAGCAGCTTGGACAGGGGTAACACTGAAGCTTTCTTT. Variable domain in full (rest from reference TRBV5-1 and TRBJ1-1): KAGVTQTPRYLIKTRGQQVTLSCSPISGHRSVSWYQQTPGQGLQFLFEYFSETQRNKGNFPGRFSGRQFSNSRSEMNVSTLELGDSALYLCASSLDRGNTEAFFGQGTRLTVV.

CDR3 sequence (DNA): TGTGCCAGCAGTACCGTAGACAGGGCAGAGACCCAGTACTTC. This codes for CASSTVDRAETQYF. The V call is TRBV6-2 or TRBV6-3, the J call TRBJ2-5; 7 bases agree with TRBD1. Losses at the gene ends were 5 bases for V and 4 bases for J; bases not matched to a gene: 7. The CDR3 consists of 14 residues. Germline V lookup: CDR1 MNHEY, CDR2 SVGEGT.

The DNA for the CDR3 is TGTGCCAGCAGCCAAGTTGAGGGGCGACAGGGGGGAATAAGCAATCAGCCCCAGCATTTT. It translates to CASSQVEGRQGGISNQPQHF. The chain joins TRBV3-1 (or the pseudogene TRBV3-2) to TRBJ1-5; 9 bases line up with TRBD1. From germline, CDR1 is LGHDT and CDR2 YNNKEL (reference sequence). This CDR3 has 20 amino acids. V shed 1 base, J shed 1 base, and the junction held 14 bases outside the gene matches.

The J gene is TRBJ1-1, the V gene TRBV5-4; 10 nucleotides align to TRBD1. The CDR3 covers 14 residues. CDR1 is SGHNT and CDR2 is YYREEE in the germline V gene (reference sequence). V shed 3 bases, J shed 4 bases, and the junction held 3 bases outside the gene matches. DNA for the CDR3: TGTGCCAGCAGCTCGACAGGGGGCACCACTGAAGCTTTCTTT. Protein product: CASSSTGGTTEAFF.

The chain uses TRBV14 and TRBJ1-1, with 7 positions matching TRBD1. The CDR3 has 13 amino acids. J was trimmed by 5 bases and V by 4 bases; bases with no gene match: 4. Looked up from germline, CDR1 is SGHDN and CDR2 is FVKESK. The DNA of the CDR3 is TGTGCCAGCAGCCTGACAGGGTTGACTGAAGCTTTCTTT. It yields the protein CASSLTGLTEAFF.

This clone was counted once. The V and J genes are TRBV19 and TRBJ1-6; no clear D. V shed 8 bases and J shed 9 bases, with 17 bases lying between them. The CDR3 consists of 14 residues. Germline CDR1 reads LNHDA; CDR2 reads SQIVND (reference sequence). The DNA for the CDR3 is TGTGCCAGTTACGACATGAAGCTACGTTCACCCCTCCACTTT. Encoded protein: CASYDMKLRSPLHF.

This chain uses TRBV3-1 (or the pseudogene TRBV3-2) with TRBJ2-7, with a tentative D call TRBD2 (5 bases). Germline V CDR1 and CDR2: LGHDT, YNNKEL (reference sequence). The length of the CDR3 is 12 residues. V was pared by 5 bases and J by 4 bases, with 9 bases between. CDR3 residues: CASSKQRYEQYF. Written as DNA, the CDR3 is TGTGCCAGCAGCAAGCAGCGGTACGAGCAGTACTTC.